This T cell receptor beta chain was observed in a study of blood T cells in healthy people across ages. Study-wide findings and caveats: TCR beta diversity, measured per million T cells, fell in a roughly linear way with age.

Primers used in a second PCR of about 6 to 12 cycles were a sample-barcoded 5' primer and a J-beta primer mix. Every molecule of cDNA carried a tag from a template-switch adaptor with 12 random nucleotides. Each CDR3 protein gets one entry after TCRdb re-called the 5' RACE reads with MiXCR. The table shows 600,000 to 650,000 distinct CDR3 sequences, with roughly 50% occurring only once. As to this clonotype: Its antigen is not identified.

The receptor was derived from a man between 60 and 75 years old in good health. Sequencing was performed on blood.

DNA for the CDR3: TGTGCCAGCAGTTACGGTTATCAAGATCAGCCCCAGCATTTT. The encoded protein is CASSYGYQDQPQHF. The genes are TRBV6-6 and TRBJ1-5, with D unresolved. The V gene's germline CDR1 is MNHNY and CDR2 SVGAGI (reference sequence). The CDR3 runs to 14 residues. V dropped 2 bases and J dropped 5 bases, with 10 bases sitting between them.